Presented here are 14 T cell receptor beta chains from one specimen sequenced in a study of T cell responses to AZD1222 COVID-19 vaccine. Profiling relied on immunoSEQ multiplex PCR, and the TCRdb table lists in-frame clones only, not all of them. Of about 200,000 clones listed, approximately 90% are singletons. The source material was peripheral blood, sampled 28 days after the second dose of the MenACWY control vaccine. The receptors shown here come from an adult who received the MenACWY meningococcal vaccine as a control.

This chain uses TRBV4-1 with TRBJ1-2; D is uncertain. V dropped 3 bases and J dropped 8 bases, with 13 bases sitting between them. Germline values: CDR1 MGHRA, CDR2 YSYEKL. CDR3 length equals 13 residues. CDR3 sequence reads: CASSQSGVQGYTF. The CDR3 coding sequence is TGCGCCAGCAGCCAGAGTGGGGTCCAGGGCTACACCTTC.

This clone was seen a single time. The chain has TRBV6-5 and TRBJ2-7, with D possibly TRBD2 on 5 matching bases. Trimming shortened V by 6 bases and J by 3 bases, and 12 bases separated the two germline ends. This CDR3 has 13 amino acids. Germline V gene lookup returns CDR1 MNHEY and CDR2 SVGAGI. Here the CDR3 reads CASRKFGSYEQYF. The CDR3 nucleotides are TGTGCCAGCAGAAAGTTTGGGAGCTACGAGCAGTACTTC.

This rearrangement joins TRBV24-1 to TRBJ2-3; 14 nucleotides line up with TRBD2. Unmatched junction bases numbered 13, after V lost 3 bases and J lost 0 bases. This CDR3 contains 21 residues. Germline lookup yields CDR1 KGHDR and CDR2 SFDVKD. The CDR3 region is CATSDPGTSGSVYGSTDTQYF. As DNA, the CDR3 is TGTGCCACCAGTGATCCCGGGACTAGCGGGAGTGTCTACGGCAGCACAGATACGCAGTATTTT.

The genes are TRBV12-3 or TRBV12-4 and TRBJ2-5; D call uncertain. V dropped 6 bases and J dropped 4 bases, with 12 bases sitting between them. The CDR3 covers 13 residues. CDR3 residues: CASRLDTGETQYF. The CDR3 DNA sequence: TGTGCCAGCAGGCTGGATACTGGAGAGACCCAGTACTTC.

This clone was seen a few times. V usage is TRBV5-1 and J usage is TRBJ2-7, with no clear D. The CDR3 runs to 15 residues. Germline V gives CDR1 SGHRS, CDR2 YFSETQ. V was trimmed by 0 bases and J by 1 base, leaving 11 bases between them. The CDR3 DNA reads TGCGCCAGCAGCTTGGATTCTCCAGCTTCCTACGAGCAGTACTTC. Amino acid sequence: CASSLDSPASYEQYF. Drawing the rest from reference TRBV5-1 and TRBJ2-7, the complete variable domain is KAGVTQTPRYLIKTRGQQVTLSCSPISGHRSVSWYQQTPGQGLQFLFEYFSETQRNKGNFPGRFSGRQFSNSRSEMNVSTLELGDSALYLCASSLDSPASYEQYFGPGTRLTVT.

This chain uses TRBV12-3 or TRBV12-4 with TRBJ1-6; tentative D call: TRBD1 (6 bases). CDR3 length equals 13 residues. The V end was cut by 2 bases, the J end by 7 bases, with 6 bases between. The chain's CDR3 is CASSLTGNSPLHF. DNA for the CDR3: TGTGCCAGCAGTTTAACAGGGAATTCACCCCTCCACTTT.

This clone occurred once. The same CDR3 is also encoded by other DNA sequences in this sample. The genes are TRBV7-2 and TRBJ1-1; 7 bases agree with TRBD1. Germline CDR1 reads SGHTA; CDR2 reads FQGNSA. V lost 2 bases to trimming and J lost 5 bases; unmatched junction nucleotides: 5. This CDR3 region has 14 residues. CDR3 sequence (DNA): TGTGCCAGCAGCTTAAGGGGGCGAGGTACTGAAGCTTTCTTT. Translation gives CASSLRGRGTEAFF. Full variable domain (outside the CDR3, taken from reference TRBV7-2 and TRBJ1-1): GAGVSQSPSNKVTEKGKDVELRCDPISGHTALYWYRQSLGQGLEFLIYFQGNSAPDKSGLPSDRFSAERTGGSVSTLTIQRTQQEDSAVYLCASSLRGRGTEAFFGQGTRLTVV.

In nucleotides, the CDR3 is TGTGCCACCCGACGGACGAGGGAGCTGGGGGAGCTGTTTTTT. It encodes CATRRTRELGELFF. The chain carries TRBV19 and TRBJ2-2; tentatively, D is TRBD2 (5 bases). The germline CDR1 and CDR2 sequences are LNHDA and SQIVND (reference sequence). V lost 10 bases and J lost 8, with 20 bases in between. This CDR3 comprises 14 residues.

This clone was seen just once. The rearrangement joins TRBV5-6 to TRBJ2-7; 8 positions match TRBD2. The CDR3 spans 14 residues. Trimming at V came to 4 bases and at J to 3 bases, leaving 6 bases not matched to a gene. In germline, CDR1 is SGHDT, CDR2 YYEEEE. CDR3 region: CASSPGLAVYEQYF. The CDR3 DNA reads as TGTGCCAGCAGCCCAGGACTAGCAGTCTACGAGCAGTACTTC.

The chain couples TRBV9 to TRBJ2-7; TRBD1 aligns across 8 bases. In germline, CDR1 is SGDLS, CDR2 YYNGEE. There are 14 residues in the CDR3. J lost 6 bases, V lost 5 bases, and 10 bases had no gene match. CDR3 amino acids: CASSRGQGAFEQYF. The CDR3 DNA follows: TGTGCCAGCAGTCGGGGTCAGGGGGCTTTCGAGCAGTACTTC.

The rearrangement links TRBV27 to TRBJ2-2, with a weak D call TRBD2 (5 bases). Germline CDR1 and CDR2: MNHEY and SMNVEV (reference sequence). The V gene lost 6 bases and the J gene lost 3 bases, with 11 bases spanning the gap. The CDR3 covers 14 residues. In nucleotides, the CDR3 is TGTGCCAGCAGCCAAATGAGGGACACCGGGGAGCTGTTTTTT. The encoded protein is CASSQMRDTGELFF.

This sequence joins TRBV2 and TRBJ2-3; 7 bases match TRBD1. Germline lookup yields CDR1 SNHLY and CDR2 FYNNEI. Trimming at V came to 2 bases and at J to 0 bases, leaving 2 bases not matched to a gene. CDR3 length: 15 amino acids. CDR3 amino acids: CASSEWDRSTDTQYF. CDR3 nucleotides: TGTGCCAGCAGTGAATGGGACAGAAGCACAGATACGCAGTATTTT.

The chain carries TRBV19 and TRBJ2-1; 14 bases map to TRBD2. This CDR3 contains 17 residues. Germline-derived CDR1 and CDR2 are LNHDA and SQIVND (reference sequence). The trim removed 5 bases at V and 3 bases at J, leaving 6 bases unmatched. CDR3 region: CASSRGLAGGGYNEQFF. The CDR3 region has the DNA TGTGCCAGTAGTCGCGGACTAGCGGGAGGAGGCTACAATGAGCAGTTCTTC.

This sequence joins TRBV29-1 and TRBJ2-3; D unresolved. V was pared by 8 bases and J by 2 bases, with 5 bases between. Germline V CDR1 and CDR2: SQVTM, ANQGSEA. The CDR3 length is 10 residues. The CDR3 is CSSFTDTQYF. In DNA form, the CDR3 reads TGCAGCTCCTTCACAGATACGCAGTATTTT.